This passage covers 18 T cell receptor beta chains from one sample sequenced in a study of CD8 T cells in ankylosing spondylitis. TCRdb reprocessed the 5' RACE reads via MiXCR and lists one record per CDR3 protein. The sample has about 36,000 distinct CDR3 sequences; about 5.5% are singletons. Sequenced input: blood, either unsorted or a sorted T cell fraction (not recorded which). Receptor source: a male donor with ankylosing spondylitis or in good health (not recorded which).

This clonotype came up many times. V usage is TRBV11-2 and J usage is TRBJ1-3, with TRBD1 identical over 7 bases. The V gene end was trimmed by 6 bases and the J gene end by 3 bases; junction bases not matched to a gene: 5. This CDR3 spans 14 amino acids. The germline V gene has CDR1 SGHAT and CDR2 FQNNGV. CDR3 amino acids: CASRDREHGNTIYF. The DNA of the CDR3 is TGTGCCAGCAGAGACAGGGAGCATGGAAACACCATATATTTT.

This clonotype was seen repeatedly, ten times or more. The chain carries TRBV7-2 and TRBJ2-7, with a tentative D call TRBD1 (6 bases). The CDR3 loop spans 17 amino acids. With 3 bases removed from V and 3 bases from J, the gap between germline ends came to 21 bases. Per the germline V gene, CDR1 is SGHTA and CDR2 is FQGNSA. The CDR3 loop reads CASSLGHGTSFFYEQYF. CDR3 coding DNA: TGTGCCAGCAGCTTGGGACACGGAACATCATTCTTCTACGAGCAGTACTTC. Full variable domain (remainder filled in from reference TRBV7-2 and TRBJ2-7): GAGVSQSPSNKVTEKGKDVELRCDPISGHTALYWYRQSLGQGLEFLIYFQGNSAPDKSGLPSDRFSAERTGGSVSTLTIQRTQQEDSAVYLCASSLGHGTSFFYEQYFGPGTRLTVT.

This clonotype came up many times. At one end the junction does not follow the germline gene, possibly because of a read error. The CDR3 coding sequence is TGCGTCAGCAGAAACCGGACTAGCGGGACCGGGGAGCTGTTTTTT. Translation: CVSRNRTSGTGELFF. The chain couples TRBV5-1 to TRBJ2-2; 11 bases are shared with TRBD2. Germline CDR1 reads SGHRS; CDR2 reads YFSETQ. The CDR3 is made up of 15 amino acids.

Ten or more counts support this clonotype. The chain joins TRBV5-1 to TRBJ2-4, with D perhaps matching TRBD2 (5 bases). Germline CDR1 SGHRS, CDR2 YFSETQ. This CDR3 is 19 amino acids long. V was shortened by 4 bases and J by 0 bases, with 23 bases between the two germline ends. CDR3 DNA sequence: TGCGCCAGCAGCCTGTCTAGCCGGATCGGGCAATTAGCCAAAAACATTCAGTACTTC. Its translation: CASSLSSRIGQLAKNIQYF.

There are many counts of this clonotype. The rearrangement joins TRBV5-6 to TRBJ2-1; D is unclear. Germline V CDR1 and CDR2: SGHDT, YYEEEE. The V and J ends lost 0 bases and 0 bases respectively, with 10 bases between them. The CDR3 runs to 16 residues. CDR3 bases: TGTGCCAGCAGCTTGGTGTCAGGTAGCTCCTACAATGAGCAGTTCTTC. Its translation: CASSLVSGSSYNEQFF.

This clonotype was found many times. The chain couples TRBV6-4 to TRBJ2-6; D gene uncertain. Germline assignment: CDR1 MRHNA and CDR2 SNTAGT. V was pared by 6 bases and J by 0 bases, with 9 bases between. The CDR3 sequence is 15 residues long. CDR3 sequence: CASSPTASGANVLTF. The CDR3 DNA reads TGTGCCAGCAGCCCCACGGCCTCTGGGGCCAACGTCCTGACTTTC.

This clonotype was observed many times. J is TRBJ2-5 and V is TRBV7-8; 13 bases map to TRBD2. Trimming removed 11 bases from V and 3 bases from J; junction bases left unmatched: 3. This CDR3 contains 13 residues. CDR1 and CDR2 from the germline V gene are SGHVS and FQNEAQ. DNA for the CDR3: TGTGCCGGAGGGACTAGCGGGAAAGAGACCCAGTACTTC. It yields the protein CAGGTSGKETQYF. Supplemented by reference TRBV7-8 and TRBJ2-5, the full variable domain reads GAGVSQSPRYKVAKRGQDVALRCDPISGHVSLFWYQQALGQGPEFLTYFQNEAQLDKSGLPSDRFFAERPEGSVSTLKIQRTQQEDSAVYLCAGGTSGKETQYFGPGTRLLVL.

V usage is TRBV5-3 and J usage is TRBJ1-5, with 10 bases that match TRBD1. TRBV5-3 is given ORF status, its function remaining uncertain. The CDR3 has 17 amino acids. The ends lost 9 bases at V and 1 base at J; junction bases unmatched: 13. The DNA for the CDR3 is TGTGCCATGGGCCCCGGGACAGGGGTTTTAAGCAATCAGCCCCAGCATTTT. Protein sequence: CAMGPGTGVLSNQPQHF.

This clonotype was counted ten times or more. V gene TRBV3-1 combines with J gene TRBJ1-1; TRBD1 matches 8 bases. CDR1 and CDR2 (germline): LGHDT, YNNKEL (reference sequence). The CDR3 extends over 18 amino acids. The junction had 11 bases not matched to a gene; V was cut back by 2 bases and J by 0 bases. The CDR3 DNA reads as TGTGCCAGCAGCCAACTCAGGGGGCGTAAGAGGCTGAACACTGAAGCTTTCTTT. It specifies CASSQLRGRKRLNTEAFF.

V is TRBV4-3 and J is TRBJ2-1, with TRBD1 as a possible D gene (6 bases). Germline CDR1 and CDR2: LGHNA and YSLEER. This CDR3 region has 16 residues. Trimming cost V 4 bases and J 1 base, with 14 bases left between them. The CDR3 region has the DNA TGCGCCAGCAGCCCCCAAGCAGGGGCGTCCTACAATGAGCAGTTCTTC. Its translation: CASSPQAGASYNEQFF.

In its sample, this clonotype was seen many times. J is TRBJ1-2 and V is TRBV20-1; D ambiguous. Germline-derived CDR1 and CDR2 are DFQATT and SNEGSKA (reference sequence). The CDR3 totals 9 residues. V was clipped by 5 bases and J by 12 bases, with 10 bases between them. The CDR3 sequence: CSALRGNTF. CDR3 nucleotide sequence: TGCAGTGCTTTGCGCGGGAACACCTTC.

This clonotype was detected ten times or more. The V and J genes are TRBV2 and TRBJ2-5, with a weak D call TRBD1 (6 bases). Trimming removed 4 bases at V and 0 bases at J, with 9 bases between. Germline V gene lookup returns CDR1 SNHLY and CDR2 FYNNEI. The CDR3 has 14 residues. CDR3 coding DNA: TGTGCCAGCAGTGGTCGGACAGACCAAGAGACCCAGTACTTC. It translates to CASSGRTDQETQYF.

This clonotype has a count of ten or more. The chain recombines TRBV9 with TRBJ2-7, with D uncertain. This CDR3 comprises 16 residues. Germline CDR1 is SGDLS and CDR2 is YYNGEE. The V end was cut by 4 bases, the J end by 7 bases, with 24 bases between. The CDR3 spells CASSPSHRPTSKEQYF. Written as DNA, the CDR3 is TGTGCCAGCAGCCCGTCGCATCGCCCTACCTCAAAGGAGCAGTACTTC. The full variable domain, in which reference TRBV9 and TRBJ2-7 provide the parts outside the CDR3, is DSGVTQTPKHLITATGQRVTLRCSPRSGDLSVYWYQQSLDQGLQFLIQYYNGEERAKGNILERFSAQQFPDLHSELNLSSLELGDSALYFCASSPSHRPTSKEQYFGPGTRLTVT.

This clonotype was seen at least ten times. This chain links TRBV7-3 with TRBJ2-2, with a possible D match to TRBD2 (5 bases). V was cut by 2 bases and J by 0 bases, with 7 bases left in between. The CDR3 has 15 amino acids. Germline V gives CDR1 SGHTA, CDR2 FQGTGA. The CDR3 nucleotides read TGTGCCAGCAGCTTACTAGCTACGAACACCGGGGAGCTGTTTTTT. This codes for CASSLLATNTGELFF. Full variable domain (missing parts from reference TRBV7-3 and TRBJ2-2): GAGVSQTPSNKVTEKGKYVELRCDPISGHTALYWYRQSLGQGPEFLIYFQGTGAADDSGLPNDRFFAVRPEGSVSTLKIQRTERGDSAVYLCASSLLATNTGELFFGEGSRLTVL.

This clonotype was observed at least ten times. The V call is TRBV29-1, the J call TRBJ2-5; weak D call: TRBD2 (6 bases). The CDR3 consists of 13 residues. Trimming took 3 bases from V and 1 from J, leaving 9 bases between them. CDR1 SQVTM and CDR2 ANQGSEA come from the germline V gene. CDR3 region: CSVDLAFQETQYF. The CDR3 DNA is TGCAGCGTTGACCTAGCGTTCCAAGAGACCCAGTACTTC.

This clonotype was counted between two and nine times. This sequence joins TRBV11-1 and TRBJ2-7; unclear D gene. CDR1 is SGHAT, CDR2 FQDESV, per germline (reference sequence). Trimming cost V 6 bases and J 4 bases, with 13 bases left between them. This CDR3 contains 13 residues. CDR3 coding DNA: TGTGCCAGCAGTTCAGGACGGAAGTACGAGCAGTACTTC. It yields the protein CASSSGRKYEQYF.

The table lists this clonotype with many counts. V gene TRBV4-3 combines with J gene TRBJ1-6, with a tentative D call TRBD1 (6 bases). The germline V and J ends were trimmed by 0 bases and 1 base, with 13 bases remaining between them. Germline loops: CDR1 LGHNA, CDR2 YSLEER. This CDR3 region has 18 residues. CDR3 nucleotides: TGCGCCAGCAGCCAAGATCGGGGAGGGGGTTCCTATAATTCACCCCTCCACTTT. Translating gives CASSQDRGGGSYNSPLHF.

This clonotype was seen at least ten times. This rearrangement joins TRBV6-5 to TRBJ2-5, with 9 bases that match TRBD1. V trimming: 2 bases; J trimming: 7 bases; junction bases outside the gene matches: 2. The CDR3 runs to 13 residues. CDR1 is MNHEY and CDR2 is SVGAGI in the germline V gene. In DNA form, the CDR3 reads TGTGCCAGCAGTTACGGACAGGGGCTGACCCAGTACTTC. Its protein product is CASSYGQGLTQYF.